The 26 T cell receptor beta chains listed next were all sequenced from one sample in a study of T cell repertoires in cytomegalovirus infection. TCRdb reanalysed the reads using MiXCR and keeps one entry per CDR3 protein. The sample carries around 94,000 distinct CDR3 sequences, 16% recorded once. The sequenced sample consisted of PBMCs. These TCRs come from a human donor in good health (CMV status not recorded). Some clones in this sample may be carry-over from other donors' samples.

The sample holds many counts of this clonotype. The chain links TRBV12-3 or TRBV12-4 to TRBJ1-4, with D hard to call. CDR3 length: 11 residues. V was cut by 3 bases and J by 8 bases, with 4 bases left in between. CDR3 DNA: TGTGCCAGCAGTTTGAGAGAAAAACTGTTTTTT. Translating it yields CASSLREKLFF.

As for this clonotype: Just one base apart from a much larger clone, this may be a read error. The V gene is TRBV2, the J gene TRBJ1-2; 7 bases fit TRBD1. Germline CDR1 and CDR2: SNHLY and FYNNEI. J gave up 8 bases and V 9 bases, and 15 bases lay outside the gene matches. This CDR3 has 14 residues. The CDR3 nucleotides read TGTGCCAGGAGAGCCGGACAGGCTTGGGGCGGCTACACCTTC. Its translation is CARRAGQAWGGYTF.

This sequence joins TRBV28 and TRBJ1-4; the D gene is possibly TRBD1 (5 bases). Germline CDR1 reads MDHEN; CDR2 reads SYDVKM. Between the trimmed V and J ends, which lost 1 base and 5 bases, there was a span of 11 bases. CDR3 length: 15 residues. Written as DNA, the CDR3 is TGTGCCAGCAGTTTATACGGGACCGTAAATGAAAAACTGTTTTTT. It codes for CASSLYGTVNEKLFF.

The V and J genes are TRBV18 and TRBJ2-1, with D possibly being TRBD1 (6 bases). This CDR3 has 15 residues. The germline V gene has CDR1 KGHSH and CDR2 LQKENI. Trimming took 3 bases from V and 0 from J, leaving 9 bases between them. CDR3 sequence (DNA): TGTGCCAGCTCACCGCTACAGGGCTCCTACAATGAGCAGTTCTTC. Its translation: CASSPLQGSYNEQFF.

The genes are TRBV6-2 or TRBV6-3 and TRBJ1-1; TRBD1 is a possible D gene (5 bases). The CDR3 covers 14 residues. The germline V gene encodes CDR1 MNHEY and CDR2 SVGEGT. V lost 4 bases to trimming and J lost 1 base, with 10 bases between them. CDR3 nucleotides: TGTGCCAGCAGTTCTGCCGACAGGAACACTGAAGCTTTCTTT. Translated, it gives CASSSADRNTEAFF.

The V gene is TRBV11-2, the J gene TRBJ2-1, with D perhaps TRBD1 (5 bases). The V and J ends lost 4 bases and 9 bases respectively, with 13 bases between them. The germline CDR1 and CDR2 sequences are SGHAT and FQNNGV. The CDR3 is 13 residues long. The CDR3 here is CASSSQGIAEQFF. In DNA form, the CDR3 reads TGTGCCAGCAGCTCGCAGGGTATTGCTGAGCAGTTCTTC. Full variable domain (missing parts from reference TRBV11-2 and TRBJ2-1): EAGVAQSPRYKIIEKRQSVAFWCNPISGHATLYWYQQILGQGPKLLIQFQNNGVVDDSQLPKDRFSAERLKGVDSTLKIQPAKLEDSAVYLCASSSQGIAEQFFGPGTRLTVL.

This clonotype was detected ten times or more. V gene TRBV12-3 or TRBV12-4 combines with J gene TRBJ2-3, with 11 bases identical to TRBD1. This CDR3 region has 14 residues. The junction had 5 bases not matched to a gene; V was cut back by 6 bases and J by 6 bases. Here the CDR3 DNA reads TGTGCCAGCAGAGGGACAGGGGGAGTCGATACGCAGTATTTT. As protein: CASRGTGGVDTQYF.

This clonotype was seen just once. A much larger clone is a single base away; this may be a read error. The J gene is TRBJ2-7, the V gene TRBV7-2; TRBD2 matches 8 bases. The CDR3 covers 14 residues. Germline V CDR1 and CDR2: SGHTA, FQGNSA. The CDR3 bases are TGTTCCAGCAGCCTCCCGGGGGGGGGGGCAGGGCAGTACTTC. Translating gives CSSSLPGGGAGQYF.

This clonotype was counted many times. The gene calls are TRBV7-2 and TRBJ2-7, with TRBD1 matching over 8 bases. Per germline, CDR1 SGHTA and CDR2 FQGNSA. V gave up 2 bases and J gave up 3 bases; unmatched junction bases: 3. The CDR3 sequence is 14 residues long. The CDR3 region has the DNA TGTGCCAGCAGCTTAAGGGACAGGTACTACGAGCAGTACTTC. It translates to CASSLRDRYYEQYF.

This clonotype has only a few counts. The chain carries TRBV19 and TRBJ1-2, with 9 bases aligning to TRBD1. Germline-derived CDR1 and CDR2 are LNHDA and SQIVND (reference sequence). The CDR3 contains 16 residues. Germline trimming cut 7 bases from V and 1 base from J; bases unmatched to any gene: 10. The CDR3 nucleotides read TGTGCCAGTATGGTCGGGACAGGGAACTTTAACTATGGCTACACCTTC. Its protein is CASMVGTGNFNYGYTF.

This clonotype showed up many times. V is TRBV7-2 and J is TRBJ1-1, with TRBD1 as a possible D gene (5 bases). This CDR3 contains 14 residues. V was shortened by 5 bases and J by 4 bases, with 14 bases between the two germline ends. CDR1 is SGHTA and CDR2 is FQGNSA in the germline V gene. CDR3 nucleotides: TGTGCCAGCAGCCGACTCGGGGGGGGCACTGAAGCTTTCTTT. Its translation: CASSRLGGGTEAFF.

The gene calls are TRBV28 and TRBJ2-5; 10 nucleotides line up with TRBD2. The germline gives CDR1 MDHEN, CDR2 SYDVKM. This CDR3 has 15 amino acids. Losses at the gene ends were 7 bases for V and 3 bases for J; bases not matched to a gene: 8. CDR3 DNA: TGTGCCAGCACCCTACTAGCGGGGCAAGAAGAGACCCAGTACTTC. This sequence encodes CASTLLAGQEETQYF. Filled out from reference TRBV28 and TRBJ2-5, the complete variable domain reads DVKVTQSSRYLVKRTGEKVFLECVQDMDHENMFWYRQDPGLGLRLIYFSYDVKMKEKGDIPEGYSVSREKKERFSLILESASTNQTSMYLCASTLLAGQEETQYFGPGTRLLVL.

DNA of the CDR3: TGTGCCAGCAGCTTAGAAGCGAGAAGCTCCTACGAGCAGTACTTC. Its protein is CASSLEARSSYEQYF. The chain recombines TRBV7-9 with TRBJ2-7; D gene uncertain. V was trimmed by 1 base and J by 0 bases, leaving 10 bases between them. Per the germline V gene, CDR1 is SEHNR and CDR2 is FQNEAQ (reference sequence). This CDR3 has 15 amino acids.

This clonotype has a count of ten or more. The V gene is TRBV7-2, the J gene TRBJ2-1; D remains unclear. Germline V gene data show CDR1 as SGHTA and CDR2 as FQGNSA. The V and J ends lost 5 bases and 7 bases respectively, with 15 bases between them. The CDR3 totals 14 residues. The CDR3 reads CASSLGLLWNEQFF. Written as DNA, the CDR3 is TGTGCCAGCAGCCTCGGCCTCCTTTGGAATGAGCAGTTCTTC.

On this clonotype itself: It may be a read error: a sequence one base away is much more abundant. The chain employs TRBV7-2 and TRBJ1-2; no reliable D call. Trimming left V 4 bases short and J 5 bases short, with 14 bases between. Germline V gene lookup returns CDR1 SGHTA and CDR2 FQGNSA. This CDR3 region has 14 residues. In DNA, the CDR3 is TGTGCCAGCAGCTCCTCGCGTGTACCATATGGCTACACCTTC. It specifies CASSSSRVPYGYTF.

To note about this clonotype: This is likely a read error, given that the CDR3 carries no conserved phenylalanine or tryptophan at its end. The CDR3 spells CASSYEIRDTDTQYL. DNA for the CDR3: TGTGCCAGCAGTTACGAAATCAGAGACACAGATACGCAGTATCTT. V and J are TRBV6-6 and TRBJ2-3; D is unresolved. The length of the CDR3 is 15 residues. In germline, CDR1 is MNHNY, CDR2 SVGAGI (reference sequence). V lost 2 bases and J lost 2, with 11 bases in between.

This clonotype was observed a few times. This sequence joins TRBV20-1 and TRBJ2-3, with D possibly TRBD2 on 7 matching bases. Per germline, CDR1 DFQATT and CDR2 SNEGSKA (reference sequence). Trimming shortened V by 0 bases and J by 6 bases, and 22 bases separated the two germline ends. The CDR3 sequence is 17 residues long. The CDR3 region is CSARDRGASFIGDTQYF. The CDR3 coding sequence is TGCAGTGCTAGAGACCGGGGGGCAAGTTTTATCGGGGATACGCAGTATTTT.

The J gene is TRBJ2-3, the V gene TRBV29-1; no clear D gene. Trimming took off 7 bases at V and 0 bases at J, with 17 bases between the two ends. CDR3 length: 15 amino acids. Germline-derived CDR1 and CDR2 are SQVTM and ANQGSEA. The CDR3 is CSATRPHVSTDTQYF. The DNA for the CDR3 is TGCAGCGCCACCAGACCACACGTTAGCACAGATACGCAGTATTTT.

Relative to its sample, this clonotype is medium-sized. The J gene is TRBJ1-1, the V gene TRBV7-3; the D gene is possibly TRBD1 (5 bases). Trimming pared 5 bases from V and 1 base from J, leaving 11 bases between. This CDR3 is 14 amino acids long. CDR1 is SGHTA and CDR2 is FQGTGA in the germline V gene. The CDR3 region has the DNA TGTGCCAGCAGCCCAGGACACTCGAACACTGAAGCTTTCTTT. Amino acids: CASSPGHSNTEAFF. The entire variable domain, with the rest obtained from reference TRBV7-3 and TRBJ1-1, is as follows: GAGVSQTPSNKVTEKGKYVELRCDPISGHTALYWYRQSLGQGPEFLIYFQGTGAADDSGLPNDRFFAVRPEGSVSTLKIQRTERGDSAVYLCASSPGHSNTEAFFGQGTRLTVV.

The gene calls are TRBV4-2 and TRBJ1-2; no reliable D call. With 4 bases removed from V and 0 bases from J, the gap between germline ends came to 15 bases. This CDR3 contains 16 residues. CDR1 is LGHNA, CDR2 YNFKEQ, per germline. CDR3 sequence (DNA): TGTGCCAGCAGCCCACGACCCGATCCCCCTAACTATGGCTACACCTTC. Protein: CASSPRPDPPNYGYTF.

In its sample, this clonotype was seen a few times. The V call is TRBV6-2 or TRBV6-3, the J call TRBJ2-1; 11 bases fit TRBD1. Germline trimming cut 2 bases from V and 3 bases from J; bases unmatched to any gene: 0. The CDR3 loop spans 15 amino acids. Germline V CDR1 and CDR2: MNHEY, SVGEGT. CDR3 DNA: TGTGCCAGCAGTTACGGGACAGGGGGCTACAATGAGCAGTTCTTC. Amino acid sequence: CASSYGTGGYNEQFF.

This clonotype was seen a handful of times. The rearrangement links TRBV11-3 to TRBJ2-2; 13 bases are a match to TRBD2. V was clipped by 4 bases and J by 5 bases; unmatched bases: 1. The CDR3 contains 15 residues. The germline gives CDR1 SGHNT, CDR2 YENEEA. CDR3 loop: CASSSGLAGTGELFF. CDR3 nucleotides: TGTGCCAGCAGCTCGGGACTAGCGGGGACCGGGGAGCTGTTTTTT.

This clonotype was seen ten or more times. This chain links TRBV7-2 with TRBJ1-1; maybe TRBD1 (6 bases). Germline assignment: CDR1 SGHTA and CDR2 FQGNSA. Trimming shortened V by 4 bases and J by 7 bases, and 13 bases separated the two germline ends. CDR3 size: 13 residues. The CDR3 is CASSSTRGGEAFF. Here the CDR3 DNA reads TGTGCCAGCAGCTCTACCAGGGGCGGTGAAGCTTTCTTT.

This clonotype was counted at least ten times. CDR3 region: CASNSGGTLQPQHF. The DNA of the CDR3 is TGTGCCAGCAACTCCGGGGGGACTCTTCAGCCCCAGCATTTT. The chain joins TRBV28 to TRBJ1-5, with D tentatively TRBD1 (5 bases). V shed 7 bases and J shed 6 bases, with 16 bases lying between them. Germline CDR1 MDHEN, CDR2 SYDVKM. CDR3 length: 14 amino acids. Together with reference TRBV28 and TRBJ1-5, the CDR3 gives the full variable domain: DVKVTQSSRYLVKRTGEKVFLECVQDMDHENMFWYRQDPGLGLRLIYFSYDVKMKEKGDIPEGYSVSREKKERFSLILESASTNQTSMYLCASNSGGTLQPQHFGDGTRLSIL.

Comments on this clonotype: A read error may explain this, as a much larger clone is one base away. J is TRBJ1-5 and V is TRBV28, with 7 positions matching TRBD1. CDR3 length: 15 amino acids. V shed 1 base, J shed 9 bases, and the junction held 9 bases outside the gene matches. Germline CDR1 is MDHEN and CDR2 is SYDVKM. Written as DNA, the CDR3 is TGTGCCAGCAGTTTATTGAAACAGGGGAACCGGCCCCAGCATTTT. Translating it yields CASSLLKQGNRPQHF.

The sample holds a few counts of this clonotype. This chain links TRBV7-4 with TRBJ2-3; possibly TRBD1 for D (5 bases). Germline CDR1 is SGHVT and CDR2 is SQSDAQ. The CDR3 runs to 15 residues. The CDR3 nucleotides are TGTGCGACAGCTATAGCAAGTACGGTGACAGATACGCAGTATTTT. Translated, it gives CATAIASTVTDTQYF. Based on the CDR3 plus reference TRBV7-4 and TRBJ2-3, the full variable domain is GAGVSQSPRYKVAKRGRDVALRCDSISGHVTLYWYRQTLGQGSEVLTYSQSDAQRDKSGRPSGRFSAERPERSVSTLKIQRTEQGDSAVYLCATAIASTVTDTQYFGPGTRLTVL.